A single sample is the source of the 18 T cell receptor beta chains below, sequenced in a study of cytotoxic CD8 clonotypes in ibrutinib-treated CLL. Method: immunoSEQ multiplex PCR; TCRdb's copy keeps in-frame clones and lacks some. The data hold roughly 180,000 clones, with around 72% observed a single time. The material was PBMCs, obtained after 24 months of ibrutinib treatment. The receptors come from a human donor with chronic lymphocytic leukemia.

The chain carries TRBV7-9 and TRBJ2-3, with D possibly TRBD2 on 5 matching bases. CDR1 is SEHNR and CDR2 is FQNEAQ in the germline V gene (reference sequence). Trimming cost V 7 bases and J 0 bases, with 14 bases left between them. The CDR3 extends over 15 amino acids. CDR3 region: CASTPTRLSTDTQYF. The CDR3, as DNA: TGTGCCAGCACCCCGACGAGACTAAGCACAGATACGCAGTATTTT.

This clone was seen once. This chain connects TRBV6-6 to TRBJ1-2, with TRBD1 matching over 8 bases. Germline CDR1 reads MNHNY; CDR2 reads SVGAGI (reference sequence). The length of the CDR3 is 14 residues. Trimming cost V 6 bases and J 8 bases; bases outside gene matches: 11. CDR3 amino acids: CASRNQGASGGYTF. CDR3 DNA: TGTGCCAGCAGAAACCAGGGGGCCTCTGGCGGCTACACCTTC.

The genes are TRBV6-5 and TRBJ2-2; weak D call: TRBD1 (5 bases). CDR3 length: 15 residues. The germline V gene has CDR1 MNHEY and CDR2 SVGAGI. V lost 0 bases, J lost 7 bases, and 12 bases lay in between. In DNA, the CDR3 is TGTGCCAGCAGTTACTCAATCTCAGGGTACGGGGAGCTGTTTTTT. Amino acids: CASSYSISGYGELFF.

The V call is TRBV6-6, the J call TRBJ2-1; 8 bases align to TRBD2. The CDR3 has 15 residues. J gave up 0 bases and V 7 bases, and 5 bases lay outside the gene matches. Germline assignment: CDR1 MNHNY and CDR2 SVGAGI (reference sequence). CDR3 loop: CASTPGTSSYNEQFF. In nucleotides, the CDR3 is TGTGCCAGCACCCCCGGGACTAGCTCCTACAATGAGCAGTTCTTC.

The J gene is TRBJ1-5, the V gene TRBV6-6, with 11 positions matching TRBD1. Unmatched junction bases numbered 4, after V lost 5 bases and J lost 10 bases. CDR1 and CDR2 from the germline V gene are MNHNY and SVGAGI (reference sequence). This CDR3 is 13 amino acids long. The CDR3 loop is CASSQDRGLPQHF. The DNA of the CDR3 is TGTGCCAGCAGTCAGGACAGGGGGCTTCCCCAGCATTTT.

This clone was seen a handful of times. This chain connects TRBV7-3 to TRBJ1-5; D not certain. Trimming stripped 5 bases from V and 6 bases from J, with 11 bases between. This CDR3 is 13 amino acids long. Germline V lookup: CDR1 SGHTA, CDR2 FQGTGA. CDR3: CASSPSRSQPQHF. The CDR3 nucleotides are TGTGCCAGCAGCCCGTCCCGTAGTCAGCCCCAGCATTTT.

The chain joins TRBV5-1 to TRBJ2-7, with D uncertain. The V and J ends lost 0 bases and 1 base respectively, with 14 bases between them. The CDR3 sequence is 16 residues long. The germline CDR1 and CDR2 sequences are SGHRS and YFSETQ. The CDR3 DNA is TGCGCCAGCAGCTTGGACCCAGTGAGAACATCCTACGAGCAGTACTTC. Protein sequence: CASSLDPVRTSYEQYF.

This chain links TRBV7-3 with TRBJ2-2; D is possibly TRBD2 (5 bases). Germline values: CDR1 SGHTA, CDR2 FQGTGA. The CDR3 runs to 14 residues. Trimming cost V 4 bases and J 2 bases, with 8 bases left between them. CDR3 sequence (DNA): TGTGCCAGCAGCTCTGGACTTAACACCGGGGAGCTGTTTTTT. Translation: CASSSGLNTGELFF.

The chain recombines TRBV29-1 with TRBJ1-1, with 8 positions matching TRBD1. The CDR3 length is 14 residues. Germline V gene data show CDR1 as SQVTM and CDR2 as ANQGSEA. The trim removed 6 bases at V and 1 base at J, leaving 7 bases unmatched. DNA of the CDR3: TGCAGCGTCCATCCAGGGACAGGGAACACTGAAGCTTTCTTT. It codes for CSVHPGTGNTEAFF.

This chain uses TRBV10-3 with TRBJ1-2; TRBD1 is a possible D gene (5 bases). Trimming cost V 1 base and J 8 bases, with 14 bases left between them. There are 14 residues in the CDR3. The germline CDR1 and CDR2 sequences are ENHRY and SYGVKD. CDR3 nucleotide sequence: TGTGCCATCAGTGAGTACGAAGGAGGGGAAGGCTACACCTTC. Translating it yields CAISEYEGGEGYTF.

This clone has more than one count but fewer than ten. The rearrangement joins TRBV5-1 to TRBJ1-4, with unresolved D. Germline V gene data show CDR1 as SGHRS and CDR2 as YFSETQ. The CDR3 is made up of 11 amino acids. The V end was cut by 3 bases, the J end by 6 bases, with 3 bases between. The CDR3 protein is CASSSYEKLFF. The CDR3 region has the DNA TGCGCCAGCAGCTCCTATGAAAAACTGTTTTTT.

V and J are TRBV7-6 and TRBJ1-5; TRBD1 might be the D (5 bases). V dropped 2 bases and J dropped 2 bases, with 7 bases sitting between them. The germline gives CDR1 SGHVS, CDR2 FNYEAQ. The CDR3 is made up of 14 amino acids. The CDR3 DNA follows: TGTGCCAGCAGCTTAAGCAGGGGCAATCAGCCCCAGCATTTT. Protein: CASSLSRGNQPQHF. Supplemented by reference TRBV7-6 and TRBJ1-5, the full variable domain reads GAGVSQSPRYKVTKRGQDVALRCDPISGHVSLYWYRQALGQGPEFLTYFNYEAQQDKSGLPNDRFSAERPEGSISTLTIQRTEQRDSAMYRCASSLSRGNQPQHFGDGTRLSIL.

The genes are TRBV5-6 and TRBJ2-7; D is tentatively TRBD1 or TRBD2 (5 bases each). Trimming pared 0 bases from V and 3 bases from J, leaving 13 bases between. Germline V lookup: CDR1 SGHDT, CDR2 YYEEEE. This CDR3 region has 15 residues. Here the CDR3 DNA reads TGTGCCAGCAGCTTGGGCCGGGACGGTGACTACGAGCAGTACTTC. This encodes CASSLGRDGDYEQYF.

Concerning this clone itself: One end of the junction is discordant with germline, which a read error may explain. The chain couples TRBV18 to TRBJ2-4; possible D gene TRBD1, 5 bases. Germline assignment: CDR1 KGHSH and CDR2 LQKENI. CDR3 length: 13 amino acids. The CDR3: CASSPPIVLGVHF. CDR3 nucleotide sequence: TGTGCCAGCTCACCACCGATCGTCCTAGGGGTACACTTC.

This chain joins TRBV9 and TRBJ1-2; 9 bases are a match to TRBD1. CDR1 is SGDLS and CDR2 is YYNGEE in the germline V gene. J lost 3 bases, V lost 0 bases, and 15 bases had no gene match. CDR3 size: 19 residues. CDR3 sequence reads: CASSVGSGTGIYLYYGYTF. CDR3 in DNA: TGTGCCAGCAGCGTAGGCTCCGGGACAGGGATATACCTCTACTATGGCTACACCTTC.

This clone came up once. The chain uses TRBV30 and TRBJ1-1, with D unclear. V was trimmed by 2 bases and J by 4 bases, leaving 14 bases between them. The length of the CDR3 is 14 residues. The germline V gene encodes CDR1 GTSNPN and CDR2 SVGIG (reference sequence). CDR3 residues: CAWSLRAGGTEAFF. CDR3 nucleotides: TGTGCCTGGAGTCTTCGGGCAGGAGGCACTGAAGCTTTCTTT.

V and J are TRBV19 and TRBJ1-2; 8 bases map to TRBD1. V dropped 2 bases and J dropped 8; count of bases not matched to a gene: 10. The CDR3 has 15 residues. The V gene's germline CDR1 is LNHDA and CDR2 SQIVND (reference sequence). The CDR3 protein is CASSIPEDRAAGYTF. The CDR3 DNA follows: TGTGCCAGTAGTATACCCGAGGACAGGGCTGCCGGCTACACCTTC. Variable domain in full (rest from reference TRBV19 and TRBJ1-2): DGGITQSPKYLFRKEGQNVTLSCEQNLNHDAMYWYRQDPGQGLRLIYYSQIVNDFQKGDIAEGYSVSREKKESFPLTVTSAQKNPTAFYLCASSIPEDRAAGYTFGSGTRLTVV.

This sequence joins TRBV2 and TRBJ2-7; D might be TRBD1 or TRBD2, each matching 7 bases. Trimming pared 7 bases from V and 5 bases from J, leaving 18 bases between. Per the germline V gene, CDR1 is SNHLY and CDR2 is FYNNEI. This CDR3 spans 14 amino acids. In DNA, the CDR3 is TGTGCCAGCAAAGGGGAGGGGGCGCCCCACGAGCAGTACTTC. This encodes CASKGEGAPHEQYF.